This T cell receptor (beta chain) was sequenced for a study of T cells in Graves' hyperthyroidism and ophthalmopathy (dated 2019 in TCRdb). Notes on the research overall: Peripheral blood samples were taken at initial diagnosis, before any treatment was given. Once sampling was done, hyperthyroidism patients were given methimazole at a starting dose of 30 mg daily, whereas ophthalmopathy patients were given high-dose intravenous methylprednisolone. The 100 discovery patients were randomly split 7:3 into training and test sets. TCR V-J signatures able to tell the groups apart were searched for in a discovery cohort of 100 patients, of whom approximately 40 had Graves' ophthalmopathy and 57 had stable Graves' hyperthyroidism. Prospective prediction of ophthalmopathy was tested in an independent validation cohort of 18 to 20 hyperthyroidism patients and some 17 patients who later progressed to ophthalmopathy. The paper describes TCR Vbeta CDR3 sequencing of about 140 peripheral blood samples, made up of under 50 ophthalmopathy patients, 70 to 80 hyperthyroidism patients and 17 progressor patients. Thyroid tissue and blood T-cell repertoires from six or seven Graves' hyperthyroidism patients were also compared in the study.

General findings and caveats noted by the study authors: In validation, progression to ophthalmopathy was predicted by the model with 70.59% sensitivity and 72.22% specificity, a median of approximately 6.5 months before onset. No statistical method was used to set the sample size in advance, and investigators knew the group allocation. Blood samples also contained most of the expanded thyroid clonotypes (frequency above 0.001), which suggests that blood repertoires may reflect thyroid immune responses. A model built on a 13 V-J signature distinguished ophthalmopathy from stable hyperthyroidism, reaching roughly 88% sensitivity and 81.08% specificity in cross-validation and 80%/75% in testing.

This clonotype turned up a few times. Which antigen it targets is not known. The sample holds no much larger clone one base away, and base qualities are not on file. The TCR beta CDR3 regions were amplified from the RNA transcripts. The first round of RT-PCR for the TCR CDR3 was performed with the HTBI primer set and the Qiagen OneStep RT-PCR kit. Libraries were constructed in a second round of multiplex PCR, after which size selection and purification were carried out. Paired-end sequencing of the libraries was performed with 100 bp reads on an Illumina HiSeq2000. The original methods were these. Raw data were processed with SOAPnuke, discarding reads with adapters, uncalled bases, mean Phred below 15, or no exact constant-primer or identifier match. COPE v1.2.5 was used to merge the high-quality paired reads, and each unique nucleotide sequence was defined as a clonotype. MiTCR v1.1 was used to align the clonotypes against IMGT TRBV, TRBD and TRBJ reference segments. The analysis included only V-J combinations with a frequency above 0.0001, which together covered 99.2% of the repertoires. The TCS score was defined as the ratio of F50 (clonal expansion) to E x V (chaos), calculated using BLOSUM62-based TCRdist between CDR3 peptides within each V-J. Welch's t-statistics and random forest reduced several hundred V-J features to about 12, which were used in a naive Bayes classifier (R e1071). TCRdb redid the processing of the public reads, applying fastp at Q25 and MiXCR, and retained in-frame beta chains. Rows with one shared CDR3 protein collapse into an entry with the most common genes and DNA. TCRdb, not the authors, supplied the V and J calls. The sample table contains 550,000 to 600,000 distinct CDR3 sequences; only one count was recorded for over 15% of them. The ten largest make up around 19% of the sample.

Reading from cysteine to phenylalanine, the CDR3 counts 16 amino acids. The read is trimmed to its CDR3 DNA, 48 bases read in frame from base 1. The germline V gene sets CDR1 to SGDLS and CDR2 to YYNGEE. V and J are truncated by 4 bases and 3 bases respectively, leaving an intervening sequence of 16 bases. Stable Graves' hyperthyroidism was defined as no progression to ophthalmopathy during 18 months of follow-up. The hyperthyroidism patients were between 18 and 65 years old and newly diagnosed, with a disease duration of less than 2 months. Patients with uncontrolled infections, other autoimmune diseases, pregnancy or lactation were excluded. Diagnoses were established on the basis of clinical symptoms, serum thyroxine and TRAb, thyroid ultrasound, and orbital computed tomography. Ficoll-Paque density gradient centrifugation was used to isolate PBMCs from under 11 ml of fresh peripheral blood. Trizol reagent was used to extract total RNA, and RNA quality was then checked on an Agilent 2100 Bioanalyzer.

The receptor comes from a woman younger than 35 with Graves' hyperthyroidism. The chain links TRBV9 with TRBJ2-2, with a tentative D call of TRBD1 or TRBD2, each matching 7 bases. Material for sequencing was blood. At the DNA level, the sequence is TGTGCCAGCAGCCATTGGGGAGGGGGCGACACCGGGGAGCTGTTTTTT. Its translation is CASSHWGGGDTGELFF.